These 14 T cell receptor beta chains were sequenced from one sample in a study of identical twins (dated by TCRdb to 2015 to 2016). Receptor amplification or capture employed 5' RACE. Data came from an Illumina HiSeq 2000. TCRdb reran the public reads through fastp at Q25 and MiXCR, keeping productive beta chains. Each CDR3 protein gets just one entry, which takes the most common genes and DNA from the rows behind it. The sample table holds some 1,700,000 distinct CDR3 sequences, of which about 31% were seen once. About 0.3% of the sample is taken by the ten largest. The sample taken for sequencing was cord blood. The origin of the receptors is a newborn girl in good health.

The table lists this clonotype with many counts. V gene TRBV29-1 combines with J gene TRBJ2-7, with 9 positions matching TRBD1. J was trimmed by 5 bases and V by 1 base; bases with no gene match: 15. Per the germline V gene, CDR1 is SQVTM and CDR2 is ANQGSEA. This CDR3 is built from 17 residues. The CDR3 loop reads CSVEVGFRDRVRNEQYF. CDR3 DNA: TGCAGCGTTGAAGTGGGGTTCCGGGACAGGGTAAGAAACGAGCAGTACTTC.

This chain links TRBV5-1 with TRBJ2-7; 8 bases fit TRBD1. The CDR3 totals 15 residues. V lost 3 bases to trimming and J lost 3 bases; unmatched junction nucleotides: 8. Looked up from germline, CDR1 is SGHRS and CDR2 is YFSETQ. CDR3 bases: TGCGCCAGCAGCTCGGGACAGGAAGGGAACTACGAGCAGTACTTC. Its protein is CASSSGQEGNYEQYF. Drawing the rest from reference TRBV5-1 and TRBJ2-7, the complete variable domain is KAGVTQTPRYLIKTRGQQVTLSCSPISGHRSVSWYQQTPGQGLQFLFEYFSETQRNKGNFPGRFSGRQFSNSRSEMNVSTLELGDSALYLCASSSGQEGNYEQYFGPGTRLTVT.

This clonotype was found a few times. The chain is built from TRBV4-1 and TRBJ2-1, with TRBD2 matching 7 bases. The CDR3 length is 15 residues. V dropped 1 base and J dropped 2; count of bases not matched to a gene: 2. Germline-derived CDR1 and CDR2 are MGHRA and YSYEKL. The CDR3 DNA sequence: TGCGCCAGCAGCCAAGTACGGGGGGCCTACAATGAGCAGTTCTTC. Translated, it gives CASSQVRGAYNEQFF.

The chain joins TRBV20-1 to TRBJ2-4, with 13 bases fitting TRBD2. Germline CDR1 and CDR2: DFQATT and SNEGSKA (reference sequence). The V gene end was trimmed by 5 bases and the J gene end by 6 bases; junction bases not matched to a gene: 7. There are 15 residues in the CDR3. The CDR3 DNA reads TGCAGTGCTTTCCTGACTAGCGGGGGGAGAAACATTCAGTACTTC. Its protein product is CSAFLTSGGRNIQYF.

Only a few counts were recorded for this clonotype. The J gene is TRBJ1-6, the V gene TRBV11-2; 9 positions agree with TRBD1. In germline, CDR1 is SGHAT, CDR2 FQNNGV. The ends lost 6 bases at V and 0 bases at J; junction bases unmatched: 6. The CDR3 runs to 17 residues. CDR3 loop: CASRSGQGTSYNSPLHF. In DNA, the CDR3 is TGTGCCAGCAGATCCGGACAGGGGACCTCCTATAATTCACCCCTCCACTTT. Full variable domain (remainder filled in from reference TRBV11-2 and TRBJ1-6): EAGVAQSPRYKIIEKRQSVAFWCNPISGHATLYWYQQILGQGPKLLIQFQNNGVVDDSQLPKDRFSAERLKGVDSTLKIQPAKLEDSAVYLCASRSGQGTSYNSPLHFGNGTRLTVT.

This clonotype has at least ten counts. This chain joins TRBV3-1 and TRBJ1-2; 9 nucleotides align to TRBD1. Germline-derived CDR1 and CDR2 are LGHDT and YNNKEL (reference sequence). This CDR3 has 16 amino acids. Losses at the gene ends were 4 bases for V and 1 base for J; bases not matched to a gene: 7. This CDR3 reads CASSPSTGGVNYGYTF. The CDR3 nucleotides are TGTGCCAGCAGCCCCTCCACAGGGGGCGTTAACTATGGCTACACCTTC.

V is TRBV9 and J is TRBJ2-3; D gene uncertain. The germline V gene encodes CDR1 SGDLS and CDR2 YYNGEE. This CDR3 has 12 residues. The V and J ends lost 0 bases and 7 bases respectively, with 6 bases between them. The CDR3 loop reads CASSVEGYTQYF. As DNA, the CDR3 is TGTGCCAGCAGCGTAGAGGGATATACGCAGTATTTT.

The chain couples TRBV6-6 to TRBJ1-2, with 7 nucleotides matching TRBD1. Germline CDR1 and CDR2: MNHNY and SVGAGI (reference sequence). V gave up 6 bases and J gave up 2 bases; unmatched junction bases: 12. The CDR3 sequence is 16 residues long. This CDR3 is CASSPWVPTGNYGYTF. The CDR3 nucleotides are TGTGCCAGCAGCCCCTGGGTGCCGACAGGGAACTATGGCTACACCTTC.

Concerning this clonotype itself: An end of the junction does not agree with germline; a read error may underlie this. The V gene is TRBV5-6, the J gene TRBJ1-1, with TRBD1 matching over 9 bases. CDR1 is SGHDT and CDR2 is YYEEEE in the germline V gene. The CDR3 is 16 amino acids. The CDR3 region has the DNA TGCGCCAGCAGCCCTTCGCCGACAGGGGGGAACACTGAAGCTTTCTTT. Translated: CASSPSPTGGNTEAFF.

The rearrangement links TRBV5-1 to TRBJ2-5, with 10 positions matching TRBD2. The germline V gene encodes CDR1 SGHRS and CDR2 YFSETQ. Germline trimming cut 4 bases from V and 3 bases from J; bases unmatched to any gene: 12. The CDR3 spans 17 residues. The CDR3, as DNA: TGCGCCAGCAGCCGCCAGACAGGACTAGCGGCGGAAGAGACCCAGTACTTC. It encodes CASSRQTGLAAEETQYF.

The V gene is TRBV27, the J gene TRBJ2-3, with TRBD2 matching over 11 bases. The J segment lost 3 bases and the V segment lost 4 bases, leaving 6 bases of the junction unmatched. The CDR3 length is 16 residues. Germline V CDR1 and CDR2: MNHEY, SMNVEV (reference sequence). As DNA, the CDR3 is TGTGCCAGCAGTTCAGTAGCGGGGGGGCCGACAGATACGCAGTATTTT. Translating it yields CASSSVAGGPTDTQYF.

A few counts support this clonotype. The V call is TRBV7-2, the J call TRBJ2-1; TRBD2 agrees at 7 bases. This CDR3 contains 20 residues. Per germline, CDR1 SGHTA and CDR2 FQGNSA. After removal of 5 bases from V and 4 bases from J, the junction contained 23 bases not matched to a gene. This chain's CDR3 is CASSHRFGKRGALLYNEQFF. The DNA for the CDR3 is TGTGCCAGCAGCCATAGATTTGGGAAGCGGGGAGCCTTATTATACAATGAGCAGTTCTTC. Full variable domain (remainder filled in from reference TRBV7-2 and TRBJ2-1): GAGVSQSPSNKVTEKGKDVELRCDPISGHTALYWYRQSLGQGLEFLIYFQGNSAPDKSGLPSDRFSAERTGGSVSTLTIQRTQQEDSAVYLCASSHRFGKRGALLYNEQFFGPGTRLTVL.

This clonotype was seen repeatedly, ten times or more. This chain uses TRBV7-2 with TRBJ2-7; TRBD1 might be the D (5 bases). CDR1 is SGHTA, CDR2 FQGNSA, per germline. This CDR3 contains 14 residues. The germline V and J ends were trimmed by 5 bases and 1 base, with 12 bases remaining between them. CDR3: CASSQLDRSYEQYF. In nucleotides, the CDR3 is TGTGCCAGCAGCCAGCTCGACAGATCCTACGAGCAGTACTTC. Complete variable domain (other parts from reference TRBV7-2 and TRBJ2-7): GAGVSQSPSNKVTEKGKDVELRCDPISGHTALYWYRQSLGQGLEFLIYFQGNSAPDKSGLPSDRFSAERTGGSVSTLTIQRTQQEDSAVYLCASSQLDRSYEQYFGPGTRLTVT.

The V gene is TRBV20-1, the J gene TRBJ2-1; 7 bases align to TRBD2. The CDR3 has 14 residues. Germline assignment: CDR1 DFQATT and CDR2 SNEGSKA (reference sequence). J lost 3 bases, V lost 6 bases, and 8 bases had no gene match. CDR3 sequence (DNA): TGCAGTGCCAAAATAGCGGGTATCTACAATGAGCAGTTCTTC. Encoded protein: CSAKIAGIYNEQFF.